The 5 T cell receptor beta chains below come from one sample, sequenced in a study of identical twins. TCRdb reprocessed the 5' RACE reads with MiXCR, giving one entry per CDR3 protein. The table lists 500,000 to 650,000 distinct CDR3 sequences, 20% to 25% of them singletons, with 0.48% in the top ten. The same sample was also used in a study of yellow fever vaccine responses in identical twins.

Sequenced sample: CD4+ T cells sorted from blood. The receptors originated from a woman between 18 and 29 years old in good health.

The chain joins TRBV9 to TRBJ2-3, with 10 bases aligning to TRBD2. Germline trimming cut 0 bases from V and 5 bases from J; bases unmatched to any gene: 6. The V gene's germline CDR1 is SGDLS and CDR2 YYNGEE. The CDR3 sequence is 16 residues long. The CDR3 reads CASSVARLAGEDTQYF. In nucleotides, the CDR3 is TGTGCCAGCAGCGTAGCGCGGCTAGCGGGAGAAGATACGCAGTATTTT.

This clonotype was recorded a few times. The rearrangement joins TRBV7-3 to TRBJ2-2, with 12 bases that match TRBD2. The CDR3 length is 15 residues. Germline trimming cut 5 bases from V and 5 bases from J; bases unmatched to any gene: 3. CDR1 SGHTA and CDR2 FQGTGA come from the germline V gene. For the CDR3, the DNA is TGTGCCAGCAGCATGACTAGCGGGAGTACCGGGGAGCTGTTTTTT. Its translation is CASSMTSGSTGELFF.

V is TRBV3-1 and J is TRBJ1-1; D uncertain. The CDR3 has 13 residues. Between the trimmed V and J ends, which lost 8 bases and 1 base, there was a span of 11 bases. Germline assignment: CDR1 LGHDT and CDR2 YNNKEL (reference sequence). The CDR3 sequence is CASLSTGNTEAFF. As DNA, the CDR3 is TGTGCCAGCCTGTCTACGGGGAACACTGAAGCTTTCTTT. The complete variable domain, with remaining parts taken from reference TRBV3-1 and TRBJ1-1, reads DTAVSQTPKYLVTQMGNDKSIKCEQNLGHDTMYWYKQDSKKFLKIMFSYNNKELIINETVPNRFSPKSPDKAHLNLHINSLELGDSAVYFCASLSTGNTEAFFGQGTRLTVV.

This clonotype was counted between two and nine times. The V and J genes are TRBV20-1 and TRBJ2-3; D unresolved. Germline CDR1 reads DFQATT; CDR2 reads SNEGSKA (reference sequence). This CDR3 region has 15 residues. Trimming took off 3 bases at V and 0 bases at J, with 13 bases between the two ends. The CDR3 loop is CSASQQTTSTDTQYF. CDR3 DNA sequence: TGCAGTGCTAGTCAGCAGACAACTAGCACAGATACGCAGTATTTT.

Here the CDR3 reads CASSPEVPEAFF. CDR3 coding DNA: TGTGCCAGCAGCCCCGAGGTTCCTGAAGCTTTCTTT. The gene calls are TRBV7-9 and TRBJ1-1; D call uncertain. The V and J ends lost 5 bases and 6 bases respectively, with 10 bases between them. The CDR3 has 12 residues. Germline-derived CDR1 and CDR2 are SEHNR and FQNEAQ (reference sequence).